The 16 T cell receptor beta chains listed next were all sequenced from one sample in a study of CD8 T cells in Susac syndrome. RNA amounts of roughly 0.45 to 1 ug underwent reverse transcription with random hexamers. TCRdb re-analysed the immunoSEQ multiplex PCR reads in MiXCR, keeping a single row per CDR3 protein. The sample contains 70,000 to 100,000 distinct CDR3 sequences, about 96% of which appear only once. Specimen: CD8+ T cells from PBMCs. These receptors came from a human donor with Susac syndrome.

V usage is TRBV12-3 or TRBV12-4 and J usage is TRBJ2-5; D might be TRBD2 (5 bases). This CDR3 spans 16 amino acids. Trimming left V 5 bases short and J 5 bases short, with 21 bases between. The CDR3: CASSPYPGLAGETQYF. CDR3 nucleotide sequence: TGTGCCAGCAGTCCCTATCCCGGACTCGCAGGCGAGACCCAGTACTTC.

The V gene is TRBV5-4, the J gene TRBJ1-2; D is undetermined. Germline V gene sequence: CDR1 SGHNT, CDR2 YYREEE (reference sequence). There are 16 residues in the CDR3. CDR3 sequence reads: CHSHDGGGLANYGYTF. CDR3 DNA: TGTCACAGCCACGATGGCGGTGGATTAGCTAACTATGGCTACACCTTC.

This chain connects TRBV28 to TRBJ2-7; perhaps TRBD2 as D (6 bases). The CDR3 contains 13 residues. Germline CDR1 MDHEN, CDR2 SYDVKM. Trimming cost V 2 bases and J 2 bases, with 7 bases left between them. The CDR3 region is CASSLGGTYEQYF. The CDR3 DNA reads TGTGCCAGCAGTTTAGGAGGGACCTACGAGCAGTACTTC. The complete variable domain, with remaining parts taken from reference TRBV28 and TRBJ2-7, reads DVKVTQSSRYLVKRTGEKVFLECVQDMDHENMFWYRQDPGLGLRLIYFSYDVKMKEKGDIPEGYSVSREKKERFSLILESASTNQTSMYLCASSLGGTYEQYFGPGTRLTVT.

This chain links TRBV7-2 with TRBJ2-5; TRBD1 aligns across 7 bases. Trimming took 1 base from V and 2 from J; bases not matched to a gene: 1. CDR3 length: 14 residues. Germline V gene sequence: CDR1 SGHTA, CDR2 FQGNSA. CDR3 amino acids: CASSLGRGQETQYF. CDR3 in DNA: TGTGCCAGCAGCTTAGGCAGGGGGCAAGAGACCCAGTACTTC.

The chain employs TRBV19 and TRBJ2-5; D gene uncertain. The V end was cut by 3 bases, the J end by 5 bases, with 4 bases between. Germline values: CDR1 LNHDA, CDR2 SQIVND (reference sequence). CDR3 length: 11 amino acids. CDR3 sequence reads: CASSIRETQYF. For the CDR3, the DNA is TGTGCCAGTAGTATTAGGGAGACCCAGTACTTC.

The rearrangement links TRBV12-3 or TRBV12-4 to TRBJ2-5, with a possible D match to TRBD2 (6 bases). Trimming shortened V by 8 bases and J by 4 bases, and 11 bases separated the two germline ends. CDR3 length: 12 amino acids. The CDR3 region is CASRVGGETQYF. CDR3 sequence (DNA): TGTGCCAGCCGCGTGGGAGGAGAGACCCAGTACTTC.

The chain is built from TRBV2 and TRBJ1-5; the D is unclear. The CDR3 is made up of 18 amino acids. Germline-derived CDR1 and CDR2 are SNHLY and FYNNEI. Between the trimmed V and J ends, which lost 4 bases and 0 bases, there was a span of 19 bases. Here the CDR3 reads CASSASGKALYSNQPQHF. The CDR3 DNA reads as TGTGCCAGCAGTGCTTCAGGAAAGGCTCTGTATAGCAATCAGCCCCAGCATTTT.

The CDR3: CASSAEASGEETQYF. CDR3 nucleotides: TGTGCCAGCAGCGCCGAAGCTAGCGGGGAAGAGACCCAGTACTTC. The chain joins TRBV4-2 to TRBJ2-5, with 9 bases matching TRBD2. V shed 5 bases, J shed 3 bases, and the junction held 7 bases outside the gene matches. The CDR3 length is 15 residues. Germline CDR1 LGHNA, CDR2 YNFKEQ.

The chain joins TRBV30 to TRBJ2-2; D gene uncertain. Trimming removed 1 base at V and 3 bases at J, with 3 bases between. Germline CDR1 reads GTSNPN; CDR2 reads SVGIG (reference sequence). The CDR3 has 12 residues. CDR3 in amino acids: CAWSDDTGELFF. The CDR3 DNA is TGTGCCTGGAGTGACGACACCGGGGAGCTGTTTTTT.

The genes are TRBV12-3 or TRBV12-4 and TRBJ2-7; possible D gene TRBD1, 6 bases. Between the trimmed V and J ends, which lost 5 bases and 7 bases, there was a span of 18 bases. The CDR3 runs 14 residues. The CDR3 bases are TGTGCCAGCAGTCCCTCGGAAACGAGGGGGGAGCAGTACTTC. Its protein product is CASSPSETRGEQYF.

This chain joins TRBV20-1 and TRBJ1-5; D is unclear. There are 14 residues in the CDR3. The germline CDR1 and CDR2 sequences are DFQATT and SNEGSKA (reference sequence). V dropped 0 bases and J dropped 3 bases, with 9 bases sitting between them. The CDR3 reads CSARDRHTNQPQHF. The CDR3 DNA reads as TGCAGTGCTAGAGATCGGCATACCAATCAGCCCCAGCATTTT.

The CDR3 coding sequence is TGCAGCGGGGAGGACACTGAAGCTTTCTTT. As protein: CSGEDTEAFF. The chain combines TRBV29-1 with TRBJ1-1, with D uncertain. The germline V gene encodes CDR1 SQVTM and CDR2 ANQGSEA. V lost 7 bases to trimming and J lost 3 bases, with 6 bases between them. This CDR3 spans 10 amino acids. The whole variable domain, filled in from reference TRBV29-1 and TRBJ1-1, reads SAVISQKPSRDICQRGTSLTIQCQVDSQVTMMFWYRQQPGQSLTLIATANQGSEATYESGFVIDKFPISRPNLTFSTLTVSNMSPEDSSIYLCSGEDTEAFFGQGTRLTVV.

The chain links TRBV7-9 to TRBJ1-2, with D tentatively TRBD1 (6 bases). Per the germline V gene, CDR1 is SEHNR and CDR2 is FQNEAQ (reference sequence). V was clipped by 4 bases and J by 4 bases, with 13 bases between them. CDR3 length equals 14 residues. CDR3 DNA sequence: TGTGCCAGCAGCTACCCCGGGACAACCTATGGCTACACCTTC. Amino acid sequence: CASSYPGTTYGYTF.

The chain has TRBV19 and TRBJ2-1, with 7 bases lining up with TRBD2. The CDR3 contains 16 residues. Germline lookup yields CDR1 LNHDA and CDR2 SQIVND (reference sequence). The ends lost 5 bases at V and 7 bases at J; junction bases unmatched: 14. The CDR3 DNA reads as TGTGCCAGTAGTCTCAGAAGCGGGAACCTACCGAATGAGCAGTTCTTC. Its protein is CASSLRSGNLPNEQFF. The entire variable domain, with the rest obtained from reference TRBV19 and TRBJ2-1, is as follows: DGGITQSPKYLFRKEGQNVTLSCEQNLNHDAMYWYRQDPGQGLRLIYYSQIVNDFQKGDIAEGYSVSREKKESFPLTVTSAQKNPTAFYLCASSLRSGNLPNEQFFGPGTRLTVL.

The chain carries TRBV14 and TRBJ1-1; 7 nucleotides agree with TRBD1. The germline V gene has CDR1 SGHDN and CDR2 FVKESK. The CDR3 consists of 16 residues. The V gene end was trimmed by 3 bases and the J gene end by 5 bases; junction bases not matched to a gene: 12. CDR3 protein: CASSQRGPVRVTEAFF. The CDR3 nucleotides read TGTGCCAGCAGCCAGAGGGGGCCCGTCCGGGTTACTGAAGCTTTCTTT.

This clonotype was found once. CDR3 protein: CASGPSGGEETQYF. The CDR3 region has the DNA TGTGCCAGCGGTCCTAGCGGGGGGGAGGAGACCCAGTACTTC. The chain carries TRBV27 and TRBJ2-5; 12 bases agree with TRBD2. Losses at the gene ends were 8 bases for V and 5 bases for J; bases not matched to a gene: 6. Per germline, CDR1 MNHEY and CDR2 SMNVEV (reference sequence). The CDR3 totals 14 residues.